These 13 T cell receptor beta chains share one sample of origin, sequenced in a study of CD8+CD57+ T cells in acquired aplastic anemia (dated by TCRdb to between 2018 and 2020). The patients picked for sequencing were ones in whom flow cytometry had shown an expansion of CD8+CD57+ cells. The sequencer listed for this sample is Illumina HiSeq 2000. Genomic DNA served as template for TCR beta VDJ combination and CDR3 sequence profiling. The public reads were reanalyzed by TCRdb: fastp trimming at Q25, MiXCR alignment, in-frame beta chains only. Merged by CDR3 protein, the rows form single entries marked with the most common genes and DNA. The sample includes 150,000 to 200,000 distinct CDR3 sequences, with about 45% observed a single time. More than 0.85% of the sample rests with the top ten. The specimen sequenced was sorted CD4+, CD8+, or CD8+CD57+ T cells (not recorded which) from PBMCs. The receptors come from a human donor with aplastic anemia.

As for this clonotype: A much larger clone sits a single nucleotide away, making a read error possible. V usage is TRBV5-1 and J usage is TRBJ1-5, with D possibly being TRBD1 (5 bases). Germline V gene data show CDR1 as SGHRS and CDR2 as YFSETQ. This CDR3 spans 14 amino acids. The CDR3 protein is CANSPDSNNQPQHF. The CDR3 DNA reads as TGCGCCAACAGCCCTGACAGTAACAATCAACCCCAGCATTTT.

This clonotype has only one observation. This sequence joins TRBV28 and TRBJ1-4; D unresolved. This CDR3 region has 13 residues. Germline values: CDR1 MDHEN, CDR2 SYDVKM. The V end was cut by 8 bases, the J end by 11 bases, with 18 bases between. CDR3 region: CASSPPFKSKLFF. The CDR3 region has the DNA TGTGCCAGCTCTCCCCCATTCAAGTCCAAACTGTTTTTT.

Worth noting for this clonotype: A read error is likely, as this CDR3 ends without the conserved phenylalanine or tryptophan. The chain carries TRBV11-3 and TRBJ2-2; D possibly matches TRBD1 or TRBD2 (6 bases each). The CDR3 totals 14 residues. Germline V lookup: CDR1 SGHNT, CDR2 YENEEA. The V end lost 7 bases, the J end lost 1 base, and 10 bases lay between the germline ends. CDR3 nucleotides: TGTGCCAGCAAGGGGGAGGAGAACACCGGGGAGCTGTTTCTT. Its translation is CASKGEENTGELFL.

This clonotype showed up just a few times. The genes are TRBV6-2 or TRBV6-3 and TRBJ2-4; 12 nucleotides line up with TRBD2. Losses at the gene ends were 0 bases for V and 0 bases for J; bases not matched to a gene: 6. This CDR3 is built from 19 residues. The V gene's germline CDR1 is MNHEY and CDR2 SVGEGT. DNA of the CDR3: TGTGCCAGCAGTTACTCAAGGGGACTAGCGGGTGGAGCCAAAAACATTCAGTACTTC. Its protein is CASSYSRGLAGGAKNIQYF.

J is TRBJ1-2 and V is TRBV29-1, with TRBD1 identical over 8 bases. This CDR3 is built from 14 residues. With V trimmed by 1 base and J by 4 bases, 5 bases remained unmatched. Per germline, CDR1 SQVTM and CDR2 ANQGSEA. In DNA, the CDR3 is TGCAGCGTTGAAGTCGGGCAGGGGGCCTATGGCTACACCTTC. Encoded protein: CSVEVGQGAYGYTF.

This rearrangement joins TRBV3-1 to TRBJ1-2; D remains ambiguous. Trimming shortened V by 4 bases and J by 2 bases, and 11 bases separated the two germline ends. Germline CDR1 LGHDT, CDR2 YNNKEL (reference sequence). This CDR3 is built from 14 residues. This CDR3 reads CASSRRTENYGYTF. Written as DNA, the CDR3 is TGTGCCAGCAGCCGCCGGACGGAGAACTATGGCTACACCTTC. The full variable domain, its missing parts supplied by reference TRBV3-1 and TRBJ1-2, is DTAVSQTPKYLVTQMGNDKSIKCEQNLGHDTMYWYKQDSKKFLKIMFSYNNKELIINETVPNRFSPKSPDKAHLNLHINSLELGDSAVYFCASSRRTENYGYTFGSGTRLTVV.

This sequence joins TRBV29-1 and TRBJ2-5; D remains unclear. CDR1 is SQVTM and CDR2 is ANQGSEA in the germline V gene. Trimming took 2 bases from V and 3 from J, leaving 13 bases between them. The CDR3 consists of 14 residues. CDR3 sequence (DNA): TGCAGCGTTGAACCGATAAGGGCGGAAGAGACCCAGTACTTC. Protein product: CSVEPIRAEETQYF.

This clonotype was counted ten times or more. The CDR3 nucleotides are TGTGCCAGTAGTATAGAAAACAGTCAGGCCTATGGCTACACCTTC. It translates to CASSIENSQAYGYTF. V usage is TRBV19 and J usage is TRBJ1-2; unclear D gene. CDR1 and CDR2 (germline): LNHDA, SQIVND (reference sequence). The V and J ends lost 0 bases and 4 bases respectively, with 12 bases between them. The CDR3 runs 15 residues.

This clonotype has ten or more counts. The chain is built from TRBV5-5 and TRBJ2-6; D gene ambiguous. The CDR3 length is 16 residues. Germline V gene lookup returns CDR1 SGHKS and CDR2 YYEKEE (reference sequence). V lost 1 base to trimming and J lost 3 bases, with 11 bases between them. The CDR3 DNA follows: TGTGCCAGCAGCTTGATAAGGGTGGATGGGGCCAACGTCCTGACTTTC. Its protein is CASSLIRVDGANVLTF.

The chain carries TRBV5-4 and TRBJ1-5; 10 bases are a match to TRBD1. This CDR3 is built from 14 residues. V lost 4 bases to trimming and J lost 5 bases; unmatched junction nucleotides: 3. Germline CDR1 reads SGHNT; CDR2 reads YYREEE (reference sequence). The CDR3 spells CASSEGQGHQPQHF. DNA of the CDR3: TGTGCCAGCAGCGAGGGACAGGGGCATCAGCCCCAGCATTTT.

This clonotype turned up a few times. The V call is TRBV10-3, the J call TRBJ2-7, with D perhaps TRBD2 (6 bases). Germline loops: CDR1 ENHRY, CDR2 SYGVKD. This CDR3 contains 13 residues. V was cut by 4 bases and J by 6 bases, with 13 bases left in between. CDR3 in amino acids: CAISAGERLEQYF. CDR3 DNA: TGTGCCATCAGTGCGGGGGAGCGCCTCGAGCAGTACTTC.

The chain uses TRBV2 and TRBJ2-3, with 12 bases that match TRBD2. The junction had 3 bases not matched to a gene; V was cut back by 6 bases and J by 2 bases. This CDR3 has 15 residues. Germline V gene data show CDR1 as SNHLY and CDR2 as FYNNEI. CDR3 loop: CASSGLAGPTDTQYF. CDR3 coding DNA: TGTGCCAGCAGCGGACTAGCGGGGCCCACAGATACGCAGTATTTT.

This clonotype showed up many times. The J gene is TRBJ2-5, the V gene TRBV4-2, with D hard to call. The germline V gene has CDR1 LGHNA and CDR2 YNFKEQ. Trimming removed 2 bases from V and 0 bases from J, with 7 bases in between. The CDR3 sequence is 14 residues long. CDR3 coding DNA: TGTGCCAGCAGCCAACGCCGGGACCAAGAGACCCAGTACTTC. Protein product: CASSQRRDQETQYF.